The clone carrying this T cell receptor beta chain was counted between two and nine times. The antigen is not known. This specimen belongs to a study of shared clonotypes between healthy human individuals. Study overall: CD8 memory received one plate per donor, CD8 naive two, CD4 memory three and CD4 naive three.

The table came from immunoSEQ multiplex PCR; TCRdb's copy has only in-frame clones and leaves some out. The data hold hundreds of thousands of clones, with about 95% observed a single time. Per germline, CDR1 SNHLY and CDR2 FYNNEI. V lost 6 bases, J lost 7 bases, and 4 bases stayed unmatched. CDR3 length: 13 amino acids. Selected positively for CCR7 and CD45RO-negative, naive CD8 cells excluded terminally differentiated effector memory CD45RA+ cells. Study-level findings and limits: The rarefaction results pointed to incomplete sorted-subset sequencing despite large depth.

The chain combines TRBV2 with TRBJ1-5, with TRBD1 identical over 9 bases. The sample taken for sequencing was naive CD8+ T cells sorted from blood. The sequence was obtained from a young woman in good health. This chain's CDR3 is CASSQQGAQPQHF. Written as DNA, the CDR3 is TGTGCCAGCAGCCAACAGGGGGCACAGCCCCAGCATTTT.